This section outlines one T cell receptor (beta chain) sequence together with its context. Profiled with immunoSEQ multiplex PCR; TCRdb holds only in-frame clones, not every one. The top ten clones hold about 8% of a sample with roughly 30,000 clones, around 90% of them seen once. This entry is derived from a study of T cell changes during pregnancy in multiple sclerosis. This CDR3 is 13 amino acids long. The germline V gene has CDR1 LNHDA and CDR2 SQIVND (reference sequence). V gave up 6 bases and J gave up 8 bases, with 14 bases separating them. The receptor was derived from a female donor with multiple sclerosis, enrolled in a pregnancy study. The material was CD8+ T cells from peripheral blood mononuclear cells, obtained before pregnancy. The chain couples TRBV19 to TRBJ2-1; D might be TRBD1 (6 bases). The CDR3 DNA is TGTGCCAGTAGCCCTAACAGGGTCTATGAGCAGTTCTTC. It specifies CASSPNRVYEQFF.